This T cell receptor beta chain came from a study of shared clonotypes between healthy human individuals. Data came from immunoSEQ multiplex PCR; TCRdb stores just in-frame clones and leaves some out. The data contain about a million clones, roughly 75% of them singletons. Germline CDR1 reads SGHDT; CDR2 reads YYEEEE. The CDR3 covers 15 residues. The ends were cut back, 1 base at V and 6 bases at J, with 11 bases in the middle. Overall study findings and caveats: Enrolling few donors narrowed the genetic and exposure-history diversity that was represented.

On this clone itself: Its antigen is still unknown.

The origin of this receptor is a man younger than 35 in good health. The material sequenced was memory CD4+ T cells sorted from blood. As to subset: CD45RA-negative fraction. The J gene is TRBJ1-6, the V gene TRBV5-6; TRBD1 is a possible D gene (6 bases). CDR3: CASSLRGSLNSPLHF. The CDR3, as DNA: TGTGCCAGCAGCTTGAGGGGGAGCCTTAATTCACCCCTCCACTTT. Using reference TRBV5-6 and TRBJ1-6 for the parts outside the CDR3, the full variable domain is DAGVTQSPTHLIKTRGQQVTLRCSPKSGHDTVSWYQQALGQGPQFIFQYYEEEERQRGNFPDRFSGHQFPNYSSELNVNALLLGDSALYLCASSLRGSLNSPLHFGNGTRLTVT.